Listed here is a single TCR beta chain. Time point described: peripheral blood 6 weeks after treatment start. Locally advanced or metastatic urothelial carcinoma was diagnosed in the patients. Repertoires were generated with immunoSEQ multiplex PCR, while TCRdb's copy carries only in-frame clones and drops some. Of approximately 36,000 clones listed, more than 80% were seen once; the top ten hold roughly 10%. The sample is drawn from a study of PD-L1 blockade in urothelial cancer. Study-level information: About nine tenths of the roughly 30 patients were men whose urothelial cancer was bladder-origin. At 3 weeks (second dose) and 6 weeks after starting treatment, blood was analyzed.

The germline gives CDR1 SGHRS, CDR2 YFSETQ. This CDR3 has 17 residues. V lost 4 bases, J lost 5 bases, and 17 bases stayed unmatched. The sequence derives from a man between 35 and 55 years old with urothelial cancer. Source: PBMCs, taken around atezolizumab (anti-PD-L1) treatment. V gene TRBV5-1 combines with J gene TRBJ1-2; 7 bases are shared with TRBD1. CDR3 DNA sequence: TGCGCCAGCAGCCTGGAAAGTCGTGACAGGGCCCTTTATGGCTACACCTTC. Translating it yields CASSLESRDRALYGYTF.